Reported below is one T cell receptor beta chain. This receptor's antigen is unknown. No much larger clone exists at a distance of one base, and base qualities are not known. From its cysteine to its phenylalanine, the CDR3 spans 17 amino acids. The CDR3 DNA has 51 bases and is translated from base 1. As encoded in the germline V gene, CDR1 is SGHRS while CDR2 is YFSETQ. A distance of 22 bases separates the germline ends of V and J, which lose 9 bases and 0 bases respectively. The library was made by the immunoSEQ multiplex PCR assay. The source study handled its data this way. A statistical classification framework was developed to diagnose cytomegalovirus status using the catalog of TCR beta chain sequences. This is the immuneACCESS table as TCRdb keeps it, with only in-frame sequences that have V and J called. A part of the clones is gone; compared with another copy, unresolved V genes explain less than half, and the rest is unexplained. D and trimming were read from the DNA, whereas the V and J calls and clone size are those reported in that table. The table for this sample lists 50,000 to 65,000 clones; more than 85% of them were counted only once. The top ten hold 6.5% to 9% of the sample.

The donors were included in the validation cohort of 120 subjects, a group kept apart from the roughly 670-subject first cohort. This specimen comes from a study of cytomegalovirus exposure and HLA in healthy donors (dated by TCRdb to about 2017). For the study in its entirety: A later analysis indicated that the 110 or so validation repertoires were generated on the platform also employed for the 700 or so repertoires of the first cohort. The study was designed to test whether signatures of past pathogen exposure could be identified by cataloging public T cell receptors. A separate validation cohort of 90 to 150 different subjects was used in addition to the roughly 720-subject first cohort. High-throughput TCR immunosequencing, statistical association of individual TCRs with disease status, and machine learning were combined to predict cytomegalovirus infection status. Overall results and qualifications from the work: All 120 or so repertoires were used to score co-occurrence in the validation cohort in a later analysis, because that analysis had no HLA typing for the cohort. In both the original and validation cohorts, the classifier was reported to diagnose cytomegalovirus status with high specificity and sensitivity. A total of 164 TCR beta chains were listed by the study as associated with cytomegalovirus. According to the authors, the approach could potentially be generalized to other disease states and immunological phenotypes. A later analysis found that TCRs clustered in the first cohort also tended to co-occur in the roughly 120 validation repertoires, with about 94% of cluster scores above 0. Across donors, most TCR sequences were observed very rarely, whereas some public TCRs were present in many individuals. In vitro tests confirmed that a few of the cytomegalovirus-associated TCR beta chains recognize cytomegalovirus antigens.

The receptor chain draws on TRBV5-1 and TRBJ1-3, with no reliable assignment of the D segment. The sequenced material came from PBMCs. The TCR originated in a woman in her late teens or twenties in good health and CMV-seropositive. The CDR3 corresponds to CANGSSTSFSSGNTIYF. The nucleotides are TGCGCCAATGGGTCCTCGACATCTTTTAGCTCTGGAAACACCATATATTTT.